Each of the 29 T cell receptor beta chains below was sequenced from the same sample in a study of T cell responses to AZD1222 COVID-19 vaccine. Libraries were prepared by immunoSEQ multiplex PCR; TCRdb keeps only in-frame clonotypes and omits some of them. The sample includes about 170,000 clones, 75% to 90% of them seen just once. The sample consisted of peripheral blood, taken on day 0 of AZD1222 vaccination. The receptors were gathered from an adult in good health.

The chain joins TRBV7-8 to TRBJ1-5; tentatively, D is TRBD1 (5 bases). Germline loops: CDR1 SGHVS, CDR2 FQNEAQ. Trimming took 1 base from V and 4 from J, leaving 11 bases between them. This CDR3 comprises 15 residues. The CDR3 protein is CASSLVQGMNQPQHF. The CDR3 nucleotides are TGTGCCAGCAGCTTAGTTCAGGGAATGAATCAGCCCCAGCATTTT.

The chain recombines TRBV27 with TRBJ2-7, with no clear D. CDR3 size: 12 residues. Germline V gene data show CDR1 as MNHEY and CDR2 as SMNVEV (reference sequence). The V and J ends lost 6 bases and 0 bases respectively, with 6 bases between them. The CDR3 DNA is TGTGCCAGCAGCACAGCCTCCTACGAGCAGTACTTC. Its protein is CASSTASYEQYF.

The chain couples TRBV28 to TRBJ1-2, with no clear D. The germline V gene encodes CDR1 MDHEN and CDR2 SYDVKM. This CDR3 spans 13 amino acids. The V and J ends lost 7 bases and 7 bases respectively, with 16 bases between them. CDR3 in amino acids: CASTFAGISGYTF. CDR3 nucleotide sequence: TGTGCCAGCACCTTTGCAGGTATAAGTGGCTACACCTTC.

This clone was counted between two and nine times. The chain uses TRBV11-2 and TRBJ1-2; D possibly corresponds to TRBD1 (6 bases). CDR3 size: 16 residues. Deletions cut 2 bases from V and 2 bases from J, with 15 bases between. Germline V gene data show CDR1 as SGHAT and CDR2 as FQNNGV. CDR3 sequence (DNA): TGTGCCAGCAGCTTAAATTCAGGGGAACCGAACTATGGCTACACCTTC. The encoded protein is CASSLNSGEPNYGYTF.

This rearrangement joins TRBV12-3 or TRBV12-4 to TRBJ2-7; 7 bases match TRBD1. This CDR3 contains 13 residues. The V and J ends lost 3 bases and 12 bases, in that order; junction bases with no gene match: 11. The CDR3 DNA is TGTGCCAGCAGTTTCCCAGGGACAGCCTTCCCGTACTTC. This gives the protein CASSFPGTAFPYF.

The V and J genes are TRBV28 and TRBJ1-1; the D gene is possibly TRBD1 (6 bases). CDR3 length: 14 amino acids. In germline, CDR1 is MDHEN, CDR2 SYDVKM. V was pared by 11 bases and J by 1 base, with 17 bases between. The CDR3 region has the DNA TGTGCCTCGGAGCGAGGGGGTGCGAACACTGAAGCTTTCTTT. Encoded protein: CASERGGANTEAFF.

V is TRBV11-3 and J is TRBJ1-4; D is unresolved. CDR3 length: 13 amino acids. Germline assignment: CDR1 SGHNT and CDR2 YENEEA. V was pared by 4 bases and J by 5 bases, with 8 bases between. The CDR3 spells CASSYGENEKLFF. CDR3 DNA sequence: TGTGCCAGCAGCTATGGGGAAAATGAAAAACTGTTTTTT.

CDR3 region: CASSLFPSGPYNEQFF. The CDR3 DNA reads as TGCGCCAGCAGCTTGTTCCCTAGCGGGCCTTACAATGAGCAGTTCTTC. The V call is TRBV5-1, the J call TRBJ2-1, with 8 bases that match TRBD2. Unmatched junction bases numbered 7, after V lost 1 base and J lost 4 bases. Germline CDR1 reads SGHRS; CDR2 reads YFSETQ. The CDR3 totals 16 residues.

The chain is built from TRBV6-5 and TRBJ1-6, with 10 bases identical to TRBD1. Trimming cost V 5 bases and J 7 bases; bases outside gene matches: 5. CDR1 is MNHEY and CDR2 is SVGAGI in the germline V gene. The CDR3 length is 15 residues. The CDR3 DNA reads TGTGCCAGCAGTCGGGACAGGGGCGAAAATTCACCCCTCCACTTT. Residues: CASSRDRGENSPLHF.

This clone was observed a single time. The chain carries TRBV7-3 and TRBJ2-2, with TRBD2 as a possible D gene (5 bases). The CDR3 consists of 13 residues. The germline V gene has CDR1 SGHTA and CDR2 FQGTGA. V was clipped by 4 bases and J by 4 bases, with 7 bases between them. Here the CDR3 reads CASSSGVTGELFF. The CDR3 DNA is TGTGCCAGCAGCTCCGGGGTCACCGGGGAGCTGTTTTTT. Full variable domain (missing parts from reference TRBV7-3 and TRBJ2-2): GAGVSQTPSNKVTEKGKYVELRCDPISGHTALYWYRQSLGQGPEFLIYFQGTGAADDSGLPNDRFFAVRPEGSVSTLKIQRTERGDSAVYLCASSSGVTGELFFGEGSRLTVL.

The chain couples TRBV24-1 to TRBJ2-1; possibly TRBD2 for D (6 bases). V was pared by 4 bases and J by 8 bases, with 17 bases between. The V gene's germline CDR1 is KGHDR and CDR2 SFDVKD. The CDR3 loop spans 15 amino acids. The CDR3 DNA reads as TGTGCCACCAGTGACCACGGAGGGCCGGAGGATGAGCAGTTCTTC. Protein product: CATSDHGGPEDEQFF.

The J gene is TRBJ1-1, the V gene TRBV28; D call uncertain. Germline CDR1 reads MDHEN; CDR2 reads SYDVKM. V was pared by 3 bases and J by 7 bases, with 12 bases between. This CDR3 is built from 13 residues. CDR3 region: CASSLNRKLEAFF. CDR3 sequence (DNA): TGTGCCAGCAGTTTGAACAGAAAGCTTGAAGCTTTCTTT.

CDR3 DNA sequence: TGTGCCAGCTCACCCGAGGGGGGGGCCAACGTCCTGACTTTC. It yields the protein CASSPEGGANVLTF. V is TRBV18 and J is TRBJ2-6; TRBD1 or TRBD2 may be the D gene (5 bases each). V lost 3 bases and J 4 bases, leaving 7 bases between the germline ends. Per the germline V gene, CDR1 is KGHSH and CDR2 is LQKENI. This CDR3 comprises 14 residues.

This rearrangement joins TRBV7-9 to TRBJ2-2; D perhaps matches TRBD2 (6 bases). This CDR3 is 16 amino acids long. Germline lookup yields CDR1 SEHNR and CDR2 FQNEAQ (reference sequence). The V gene lost 8 bases and the J gene lost 0 bases, with 16 bases spanning the gap. CDR3 in DNA: TGTGCCAGCGTAGTTAAGCGGGCGGCGAACACCGGGGAGCTGTTTTTT. Protein product: CASVVKRAANTGELFF.

This rearrangement joins TRBV18 to TRBJ1-5, with D possibly matching TRBD1 (6 bases). This CDR3 region has 18 residues. In germline, CDR1 is KGHSH, CDR2 LQKENI. Trimming took off 3 bases at V and 5 bases at J, with 23 bases between the two ends. The CDR3 sequence is CASSPTRRGGGYDQPQHF. DNA of the CDR3: TGTGCCAGCTCACCGACACGTCGGGGCGGGGGCTATGATCAGCCCCAGCATTTT.

The chain carries TRBV7-9 and TRBJ1-2; D call uncertain. The CDR3 has 12 residues. Deletions cut 5 bases from V and 5 bases from J, with 9 bases between. The V gene's germline CDR1 is SEHNR and CDR2 FQNEAQ (reference sequence). CDR3 DNA sequence: TGTGCCAGCAGCCCGGGTAATTATGGCTACACCTTC. This gives the protein CASSPGNYGYTF.

The chain recombines TRBV19 with TRBJ1-1, with 9 bases fitting TRBD1. CDR3 length: 16 residues. Germline CDR1 and CDR2: LNHDA and SQIVND (reference sequence). V lost 4 bases, J lost 1 base, and 7 bases stayed unmatched. The DNA of the CDR3 is TGTGCCAGTAGTACGTACAGGGGGCTAGCGAACACTGAAGCTTTCTTT. Translating it yields CASSTYRGLANTEAFF. Based on the CDR3 plus reference TRBV19 and TRBJ1-1, the full variable domain is DGGITQSPKYLFRKEGQNVTLSCEQNLNHDAMYWYRQDPGQGLRLIYYSQIVNDFQKGDIAEGYSVSREKKESFPLTVTSAQKNPTAFYLCASSTYRGLANTEAFFGQGTRLTVV.

In its sample, this clone was seen once. This chain connects TRBV11-3 to TRBJ2-7; D ambiguous. V lost 3 bases and J 1 base, leaving 7 bases between the germline ends. This CDR3 contains 13 residues. Germline V lookup: CDR1 SGHNT, CDR2 YENEEA. The chain's CDR3 is CASSLAASYEQYF. Here the CDR3 DNA reads TGTGCCAGCAGCTTGGCAGCTTCCTACGAGCAGTACTTC.

The V gene is TRBV4-1, the J gene TRBJ2-7; the match to TRBD2 covers 11 bases. Looked up from germline, CDR1 is MGHRA and CDR2 is YSYEKL. The CDR3 has 15 residues. Unmatched junction bases numbered 3, after V lost 2 bases and J lost 3 bases. DNA of the CDR3: TGCGCCAGCAGCCAACTAGCGGGAGGCGACTACGAGCAGTACTTC. As protein: CASSQLAGGDYEQYF.

This clone was counted a single time. This rearrangement joins TRBV7-2 to TRBJ2-3, with D tentatively TRBD2 (5 bases). The CDR3 contains 14 residues. CDR1 is SGHTA and CDR2 is FQGNSA in the germline V gene. Between the trimmed V and J ends, which lost 5 bases and 3 bases, there was a span of 12 bases. The CDR3, as DNA: TGTGCCAGCAGCCCCCAACGGGGTACAGATACGCAGTATTTT. It specifies CASSPQRGTDTQYF. The full variable domain, with the rest looked up from reference TRBV7-2 and TRBJ2-3, is GAGVSQSPSNKVTEKGKDVELRCDPISGHTALYWYRQSLGQGLEFLIYFQGNSAPDKSGLPSDRFSAERTGGSVSTLTIQRTQQEDSAVYLCASSPQRGTDTQYFGPGTRLTVL.

The rearrangement links TRBV9 to TRBJ1-5; D remains ambiguous. CDR1 SGDLS and CDR2 YYNGEE come from the germline V gene. This CDR3 contains 14 residues. V lost 4 bases and J 8 bases, leaving 16 bases between the germline ends. The CDR3 protein is CASSTAGNHEPQHF. The CDR3 DNA reads as TGTGCCAGCAGCACCGCCGGGAATCACGAGCCCCAGCATTTT.

This chain's CDR3 is CASSLSGSPGQPQHF. The CDR3 DNA follows: TGTGCCAGCAGCTTATCGGGCAGCCCAGGGCAGCCCCAGCATTTT. The chain links TRBV7-3 to TRBJ1-5; D possibly corresponds to TRBD1 (5 bases). The CDR3 sequence is 15 residues long. Trimming took off 2 bases at V and 7 bases at J, with 15 bases between the two ends. CDR1 SGHTA and CDR2 FQGTGA come from the germline V gene.

The J gene is TRBJ2-5, the V gene TRBV29-1; 8 bases map to TRBD2. CDR3 length: 15 amino acids. CDR1 and CDR2 (germline): SQVTM, ANQGSEA. V was pared by 7 bases and J by 1 base, with 11 bases of the junction left unmatched. DNA of the CDR3: TGCAGCGCAAAGGGCACTACTAGCGGCCAAGAGACCCAGTACTTC. As protein: CSAKGTTSGQETQYF.

The genes are TRBV5-1 and TRBJ1-1; maybe TRBD1 (5 bases). This CDR3 region has 13 residues. With 0 bases removed from V and 4 bases from J, the gap between germline ends came to 7 bases. Germline CDR1 and CDR2: SGHRS and YFSETQ. CDR3 amino acids: CASSLADSTEAFF. The CDR3, as DNA: TGCGCCAGCAGCTTGGCCGACAGCACTGAAGCTTTCTTT.

The chain's CDR3 is CASSLRQGDGYTF. CDR3 bases: TGTGCCAGCAGCCTTAGACAGGGGGATGGCTACACCTTC. The chain combines TRBV3-1 (or the pseudogene TRBV3-2) with TRBJ1-2; 9 positions agree with TRBD1. This CDR3 spans 13 amino acids. CDR1 and CDR2 (germline): LGHDT, YNNKEL (reference sequence). The V and J ends lost 4 bases and 6 bases, in that order; junction bases with no gene match: 3.

The gene calls are TRBV2 and TRBJ1-5, with D possibly matching TRBD1 (5 bases). With 9 bases removed from V and 1 base from J, the gap between germline ends came to 13 bases. Germline V gene data show CDR1 as SNHLY and CDR2 as FYNNEI. CDR3 length: 14 residues. CDR3: CARSSGTSNQPQHF. CDR3 sequence (DNA): TGTGCCAGAAGTTCCGGGACGAGCAATCAGCCCCAGCATTTT.

This clone was seen a single time. The rearrangement uses TRBV27 and TRBJ1-2; 7 bases agree with TRBD1. The CDR3 consists of 13 residues. The V gene's germline CDR1 is MNHEY and CDR2 SMNVEV (reference sequence). V was pared by 5 bases and J by 5 bases, with 5 bases of the junction left unmatched. The DNA of the CDR3 is TGTGCCAGCAGTCTCGGGACAGCTTATGGCTACACCTTC. This sequence encodes CASSLGTAYGYTF.

The rearrangement links TRBV20-1 to TRBJ1-1, with D tentatively TRBD1 (6 bases). CDR3 length: 11 residues. CDR1 and CDR2 (germline): DFQATT, SNEGSKA (reference sequence). Trimming left V 8 bases short and J 0 bases short, with 7 bases between. CDR3 DNA: TGCAGTTACAGGGTGAACACTGAAGCTTTCTTT. Its protein product is CSYRVNTEAFF.

Points on this clone: Additional DNA sequences in this sample encode the identical CDR3. V is TRBV5-1 and J is TRBJ2-7, with 11 bases identical to TRBD2. With 4 bases clipped from V and 3 bases from J, the junction kept 6 bases outside the gene matches. Germline loops: CDR1 SGHRS, CDR2 YFSETQ. CDR3 length: 15 residues. As DNA, the CDR3 is TGCGCCAGCAGCCCCGGGACTAGCGGTAACTACGAGCAGTACTTC. It is translated as CASSPGTSGNYEQYF.